The rows below give T cell receptor beta chains drawn from one sample of a study of technical replicates of blood from a few donors. The protocol was immunoSEQ multiplex PCR, while the TCRdb copy is restricted to in-frame clones and leaves out a portion. The sample comprises some 83,000 clones, around nine tenths of which are singletons, and more than 0.2% rests with the top ten. Specimen: T cells isolated from PBMCs. The receptors were sampled from a human donor in good health. CDR3s include the opening cysteine and the closing phenylalanine or tryptophan. A D gene is named only where the DNA matches it firmly. Rows may omit the clone size; those that give it use once, few, many or a size class.

d_gene: TRBD1; len: 16; abundance: -; j_gene: TRBJ2-7; v_gene: TRBV5-1; CDR3nt: TGCGCCAGCAGCCCGGTGGTCGGACAGGGGTCCAACGAGCAGTACTTC; CDR3aa: CASSPVVGQGSNEQYF
d_gene: -; len: 14; abundance: -; j_gene: TRBJ2-7; v_gene: TRBV25-1; CDR3nt: TGTGCCAGCAGTGATCCAGGGAGGACCTACGAGCAGTACTTC; CDR3aa: CASSDPGRTYEQYF
d_gene: TRBD2; len: 14; abundance: -; j_gene: TRBJ2-1; v_gene: TRBV6-6; CDR3nt: TGTGCCAGCGGGCGGACTAGCGGGAACAATGAGCAGTTCTTC; CDR3aa: CASGRTSGNNEQFF
d_gene: TRBD2; len: 14; abundance: -; j_gene: TRBJ2-7; v_gene: TRBV2; CDR3nt: TGTGCCAGCAGGCCGGGACTAGCCGCCTACGAGCAGTACTTC; CDR3aa: CASRPGLAAYEQYF
d_gene: TRBD2; len: 15; abundance: once; j_gene: TRBJ2-1; v_gene: TRBV10-3; CDR3nt: TGTGCCATCAAGGGACTAGCGGAAACCTACAATGAGCAGTTCTTC; CDR3aa: CAIKGLAETYNEQFF
d_gene: -; len: 16; abundance: -; j_gene: TRBJ2-5; v_gene: TRBV7-9; CDR3nt: TGTGCCAGCAGTTTTCTAAGCCGGGACATAGAAGAGACCCAGTACTTC; CDR3aa: CASSFLSRDIEETQYF
d_gene: TRBD2; len: 18; abundance: -; j_gene: TRBJ2-7; v_gene: TRBV5-4; CDR3nt: TGTGCCAGCAGCTCCCAAGGCGGCGGGAGAGGAATCCCCTACGAGCAGTACTTC; CDR3aa: CASSSQGGGRGIPYEQYF
d_gene: -; len: 12; abundance: -; j_gene: TRBJ1-5; v_gene: TRBV6-5; CDR3nt: TGTGCCAGTGGCAGGTTCAATCAGCCCCAGCATTTT; CDR3aa: CASGRFNQPQHF
d_gene: -; len: 13; abundance: few; j_gene: TRBJ1-4; v_gene: TRBV30; CDR3nt: TGTGCCTGGAGTCTCGTCGGTAATGAAAAACTGTTTTTT; CDR3aa: CAWSLVGNEKLFF
d_gene: -; len: 14; abundance: -; j_gene: TRBJ2-7; v_gene: TRBV5-6; CDR3nt: TGTGCCAGCAGCTTGTTTTCTCCCCGTGACGAGCAGTACTTC; CDR3aa: CASSLFSPRDEQYF
d_gene: TRBD1; len: 17; abundance: -; j_gene: TRBJ2-1; v_gene: TRBV6-1; CDR3nt: TGTGCCAGCAGTGAAGGGGGGACAGGGGTCTCCTACAATGAGCAGTTCTTC; CDR3aa: CASSEGGTGVSYNEQFF
d_gene: TRBD2; len: 14; abundance: -; j_gene: TRBJ2-3; v_gene: TRBV30; CDR3nt: TGTGCCTGTCCTAGCGGTCAAAGCACAGATACGCAGTATTTT; CDR3aa: CACPSGQSTDTQYF
d_gene: -; len: 16; abundance: -; j_gene: TRBJ2-7; v_gene: TRBV14; CDR3nt: TGTGCCAGCAGCCCTCTGGAGGGGCATAGCTCCTACGAGCAGTACTTC; CDR3aa: CASSPLEGHSSYEQYF
d_gene: TRBD1; len: 15; abundance: -; j_gene: TRBJ2-7; v_gene: TRBV2; CDR3nt: TGTGCCAGCATCATGACAACAGGGGACCTCTACGAGCAGTACTTC; CDR3aa: CASIMTTGDLYEQYF
d_gene: -; len: 14; abundance: -; j_gene: TRBJ2-7; v_gene: TRBV18; CDR3nt: TGTGCCAGCTCCAACGCGAGGCGGGAATCCGAGCAGTACTTC; CDR3aa: CASSNARRESEQYF
d_gene: -; len: 15; abundance: -; j_gene: TRBJ1-4; v_gene: TRBV5-4; CDR3nt: TGTGCCAGCAGCTTGAAGGATCAGGAAAATGAAAAACTGTTTTTT; CDR3aa: CASSLKDQENEKLFF
d_gene: -; len: 15; abundance: -; j_gene: TRBJ2-1; v_gene: TRBV5-1; CDR3nt: TGCGCCAGCAGCCGTACTAGGCAGGAAATCAATGAGCAGTTCTTC; CDR3aa: CASSRTRQEINEQFF
d_gene: -; len: 14; abundance: -; j_gene: TRBJ2-7; v_gene: TRBV27; CDR3nt: TGTGCCAGCAGTTTTCTGGGGAGGTTCCACGAGCAGTACTTC; CDR3aa: CASSFLGRFHEQYF
d_gene: -; len: 14; abundance: -; j_gene: TRBJ1-1; v_gene: TRBV23-1; CDR3nt: TGCGCCAGCACCAACAGGGACCGCAACACTGAAGCTTTCTTT; CDR3aa: CASTNRDRNTEAFF
d_gene: TRBD2; len: 17; abundance: -; j_gene: TRBJ2-1; v_gene: TRBV28; CDR3nt: TGTGCCAGCAGCCAAACCGGGGACTACCGGATGGGCAATGAGCAGTTCTTC; CDR3aa: CASSQTGDYRMGNEQFF
d_gene: -; len: 14; abundance: -; j_gene: TRBJ1-5; v_gene: TRBV9; CDR3nt: TGTGCCAGCAGCGGGGGGGGATGGAATCAGCCCCAGCATTTT; CDR3aa: CASSGGGWNQPQHF
d_gene: TRBD2; len: 16; abundance: once; j_gene: TRBJ2-1; v_gene: TRBV5-6; CDR3nt: TGTGCCAGCAGCTTCCAGGCTAGCGGGGCGTACGATGAGCAGTTCTTC; CDR3aa: CASSFQASGAYDEQFF
d_gene: -; len: 14; abundance: -; j_gene: TRBJ2-3; v_gene: TRBV27; CDR3nt: TGTGCCAGCAGTTTATCGGCTAGGCTAGATACGCAGTATTTT; CDR3aa: CASSLSARLDTQYF
d_gene: -; len: 13; abundance: -; j_gene: TRBJ1-2; v_gene: TRBV28; CDR3nt: TGTGCCAGCAGCCCGGTACCTAACTATGGCTACACCTTC; CDR3aa: CASSPVPNYGYTF
d_gene: -; len: 15; abundance: -; j_gene: TRBJ1-5; v_gene: TRBV6-1; CDR3nt: TGTGCCAGCAGTGGAGGGGGAGTGGGTGTGGGGCCCCAGCATTTT; CDR3aa: CASSGGGVGVGPQHF
d_gene: -; len: 17; abundance: -; j_gene: TRBJ1-5; v_gene: TRBV4-2; CDR3nt: TGTGCCAGCAGCCAAGCCCCTACAGGGAATAGCAATCAGCCCCAGCATTTT; CDR3aa: CASSQAPTGNSNQPQHF
d_gene: TRBD1; len: 14; abundance: -; j_gene: TRBJ1-5; v_gene: TRBV9; CDR3nt: TGTGCCAGCAGCGGCGGGACAGGCAATCAGCCCCAGCATTTT; CDR3aa: CASSGGTGNQPQHF
d_gene: TRBD2; len: 18; abundance: -; j_gene: TRBJ2-2; v_gene: TRBV7-3; CDR3nt: TGTGCCAGCAGCTTAACATCCACTAGCGGCCTAAACACCGGGGAGCTGTTTTTT; CDR3aa: CASSLTSTSGLNTGELFF
d_gene: -; len: 13; abundance: -; j_gene: TRBJ1-6; v_gene: TRBV10-2; CDR3nt: TGCGCCAGCAGTGATACAGAGAATTCACCCCTCCACTTT; CDR3aa: CASSDTENSPLHF
d_gene: -; len: 16; abundance: -; j_gene: TRBJ1-1; v_gene: TRBV12-2; CDR3nt: TGTGCAAGTCGCTTCCGGGGTTTAATAGGGTACACTGAAGCTTTCTTT; CDR3aa: CASRFRGLIGYTEAFF
d_gene: TRBD1; len: 14; abundance: -; j_gene: TRBJ1-6; v_gene: TRBV6-5; CDR3nt: TGTGCCAGCAGCTGGACAGGGACAAATTCACCCCTCCACTTT; CDR3aa: CASSWTGTNSPLHF
d_gene: TRBD1; len: 13; abundance: -; j_gene: TRBJ2-7; v_gene: TRBV28; CDR3nt: TGTGCCAGCAGTGACAGGGATCCCTACGAGCAGTACTTC; CDR3aa: CASSDRDPYEQYF
d_gene: -; len: 16; abundance: -; j_gene: TRBJ1-5; v_gene: TRBV28; CDR3nt: TGTGCCAGCAGTTTAATAGGGGATTATAGCAATCAGCCCCAGCATTTT; CDR3aa: CASSLIGDYSNQPQHF
d_gene: -; len: 14; abundance: -; j_gene: TRBJ2-7; v_gene: TRBV6-5; CDR3nt: TGTGCCAGCAGTTACTCTGCGGGATCCGACGAGCAGTACTTC; CDR3aa: CASSYSAGSDEQYF
d_gene: TRBD1; len: 16; abundance: once; j_gene: TRBJ2-7; v_gene: TRBV15; CDR3nt: TGTGCCACCAGCATAGCTCCGGGACAGGGATCCTACGAGCAGTACTTC; CDR3aa: CATSIAPGQGSYEQYF
d_gene: -; len: 11; abundance: -; j_gene: TRBJ2-7; v_gene: TRBV18; CDR3nt: TGTGCCAGCTCACCTTCTCACGAGCAGTACTTC; CDR3aa: CASSPSHEQYF
d_gene: TRBD2; len: 16; abundance: few; j_gene: TRBJ2-1; v_gene: TRBV5-1; CDR3nt: TGCGCCAGCAGCTTGGGACTAGCGGGGCCGCTTGAAGAGCAGTTCTTC; CDR3aa: CASSLGLAGPLEEQFF
d_gene: -; len: 13; abundance: once; j_gene: TRBJ2-7; v_gene: TRBV14; CDR3nt: TGTGCCAGCAGCCAACTTGCGTCTTACGAGCAGTACTTC; CDR3aa: CASSQLASYEQYF
d_gene: -; len: 15; abundance: -; j_gene: TRBJ1-1; v_gene: TRBV6-4; CDR3nt: TGTGCCAGCAGGAGGGACAACGGGTTGAACACTGAAGCTTTCTTT; CDR3aa: CASRRDNGLNTEAFF
d_gene: TRBD2; len: 20; abundance: -; j_gene: TRBJ2-2; v_gene: TRBV27; CDR3nt: TGTGCCAGCGCTCCCGCAGGAGGACTAGCGGGAGGTCGGGGCACCGGGGAGCTGTTTTTT; CDR3aa: CASAPAGGLAGGRGTGELFF
d_gene: -; len: 15; abundance: -; j_gene: TRBJ1-5; v_gene: TRBV4-1; CDR3nt: TGCGCCAGCAGCCAAGGGGCCAGTAGCAATCAGCCCCAGCATTTT; CDR3aa: CASSQGASSNQPQHF
d_gene: TRBD1; len: 16; abundance: -; j_gene: TRBJ2-6; v_gene: TRBV27; CDR3nt: TGTGCCAGCAGTTTATCGACAGGGGCTGGGGCCAACGTCCTGACTTTC; CDR3aa: CASSLSTGAGANVLTF
d_gene: TRBD2; len: 13; abundance: once; j_gene: TRBJ2-7; v_gene: TRBV2; CDR3nt: TGTGCCAGCATGGGGACTATCTCCTACGAGCAGTACTTC; CDR3aa: CASMGTISYEQYF
d_gene: TRBD1; len: 16; abundance: -; j_gene: TRBJ1-2; v_gene: TRBV5-1; CDR3nt: TGCGCCAGCAGCACACCCCGGGACAGTCCTAACTATGGCTACACCTTC; CDR3aa: CASSTPRDSPNYGYTF
d_gene: -; len: 12; abundance: -; j_gene: TRBJ2-5; v_gene: TRBV30; CDR3nt: TGTGCCTGGAGGACAAACCAAGAGACCCAGTACTTC; CDR3aa: CAWRTNQETQYF
d_gene: -; len: 14; abundance: -; j_gene: TRBJ1-4; v_gene: TRBV12-5; CDR3nt: TGTGCTAGTGCCCCCGTGGCGGATAATGAAAAACTGTTTTTT; CDR3aa: CASAPVADNEKLFF
d_gene: TRBD1; len: 15; abundance: -; j_gene: TRBJ2-7; v_gene: TRBV6-1; CDR3nt: TGTGCCAGCCGGCCCTACCGGGACAGGGGCTACGAGCAGTACTTC; CDR3aa: CASRPYRDRGYEQYF
d_gene: -; len: 14; abundance: -; j_gene: TRBJ1-1; v_gene: TRBV6-1; CDR3nt: TGTGCCAGCAGTGGAACAGCCAAGAACACTGAAGCTTTCTTT; CDR3aa: CASSGTAKNTEAFF
d_gene: TRBD1; len: 14; abundance: -; j_gene: TRBJ1-2; v_gene: TRBV9; CDR3nt: TGTGCCAGCAGCGTTGGGGGACAGTACTATGGCTACACCTTC; CDR3aa: CASSVGGQYYGYTF
d_gene: TRBD2; len: 16; abundance: -; j_gene: TRBJ2-5; v_gene: TRBV4-2; CDR3nt: TGTGCCAGCAGCCTCCGACTAGCGGGGGGCCTGGAGACCCAGTACTTC; CDR3aa: CASSLRLAGGLETQYF
d_gene: TRBD2; len: 17; abundance: -; j_gene: TRBJ2-7; v_gene: TRBV5-1; CDR3nt: TGCGCCAGCAGCTCAGGACTAGCGGGAGGTGCCGCCTACGAGCAGTACTTC; CDR3aa: CASSSGLAGGAAYEQYF
d_gene: TRBD2; len: 14; abundance: -; j_gene: TRBJ2-2; v_gene: TRBV27; CDR3nt: TGTGCCAGCAAGCTAGCGGATAACACCGGGGAGCTGTTTTTT; CDR3aa: CASKLADNTGELFF
d_gene: -; len: 13; abundance: -; j_gene: TRBJ1-5; v_gene: TRBV2; CDR3nt: TGTGCCAGTTCGGGAGCGGGAACTCAGCCCCAGCATTTT; CDR3aa: CASSGAGTQPQHF
d_gene: -; len: 15; abundance: -; j_gene: TRBJ2-3; v_gene: TRBV11-3; CDR3nt: TGTGCCAGCAGCCCCCCCGGGCGGGGAGAGGATACGCAGTATTTT; CDR3aa: CASSPPGRGEDTQYF
d_gene: TRBD1; len: 14; abundance: -; j_gene: TRBJ1-4; v_gene: TRBV6-5; CDR3nt: TGTGCCAGCAGTTACTTGACAGGGGTCGAAAAACTGTTTTTT; CDR3aa: CASSYLTGVEKLFF
d_gene: -; len: 15; abundance: -; j_gene: TRBJ2-7; v_gene: TRBV7-9; CDR3nt: TGTGCCAGCAGCTTAGCGCGCAATTACTCCTACGAGCAGTACTTC; CDR3aa: CASSLARNYSYEQYF
d_gene: TRBD2; len: 18; abundance: once; j_gene: TRBJ2-7; v_gene: TRBV4-1; CDR3nt: TGCGCCAGCAGCCAAGACGGACTAGCGGGAGGGCCTCCCACCGAGCAGTACTTC; CDR3aa: CASSQDGLAGGPPTEQYF
d_gene: TRBD1; len: 13; abundance: -; j_gene: TRBJ1-1; v_gene: TRBV7-9; CDR3nt: TGTGCCATCGGGGACAGGGTGAACACTGAAGCTTTCTTT; CDR3aa: CAIGDRVNTEAFF
d_gene: TRBD1; len: 18; abundance: -; j_gene: TRBJ2-1; v_gene: TRBV25-1; CDR3nt: TGTGCCAGCAGTGAGGTTGGCAGCGGACAGGAGCAAAACGATGAGCAGTTCTTC; CDR3aa: CASSEVGSGQEQNDEQFF
d_gene: -; len: 14; abundance: -; j_gene: TRBJ1-1; v_gene: TRBV4-1; CDR3nt: TGCGCCAGCAGCCAAGCCGGTCCTTGGACTGAAGCTTTCTTT; CDR3aa: CASSQAGPWTEAFF